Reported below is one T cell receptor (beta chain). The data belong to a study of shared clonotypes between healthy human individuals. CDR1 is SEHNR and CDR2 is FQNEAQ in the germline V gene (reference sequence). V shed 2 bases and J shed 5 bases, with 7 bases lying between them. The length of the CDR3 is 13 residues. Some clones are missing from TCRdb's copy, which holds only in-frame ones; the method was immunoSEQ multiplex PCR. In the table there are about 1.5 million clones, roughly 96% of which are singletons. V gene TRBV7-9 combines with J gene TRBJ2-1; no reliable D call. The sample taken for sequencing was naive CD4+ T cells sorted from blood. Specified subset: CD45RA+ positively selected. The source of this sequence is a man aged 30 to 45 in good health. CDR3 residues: CASSLYPNNEQFF. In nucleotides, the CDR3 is TGTGCCAGCAGCTTATACCCAAACAATGAGCAGTTCTTC.